This is a list of T cell receptor beta chains from one sample in a study of siplizumab effects on memory and regulatory T cells. Here immunoSEQ multiplex PCR was the method, and the copy in TCRdb shows in-frame clones only, minus some. The sample records over 100,000 clones, over 85% being singletons. What was sequenced was Tregs sorted from blood. These receptors were taken from a human donor in good health. Each CDR3 is given with its conserved first and last residue.

V: TRBV19
J: TRBJ2-1
CDR3: CASSIRVGTGRRNEQFF

V: TRBV19
J: TRBJ1-4
CDR3: CASSGDSTSRKLLFF

V: TRBV29-1
J: TRBJ1-2
CDR3: CSAPGQGADSYTF

V: TRBV10-2
J: TRBJ1-6
CDR3: CASSRAGDNSPLHF

V: TRBV10-3
J: TRBJ1-2
CDR3: CAISERINYGYTF

V: TRBV18
J: TRBJ1-4
CDR3: CASSREEKLFF

V: TRBV10-2
J: TRBJ1-1
CDR3: CASSADRSPAFF

V: TRBV5-1
J: TRBJ1-1
CDR3: CASSRGSSEAFF

V: TRBV5-4
J: TRBJ2-2
CDR3: CASSSSGGHSTGELFF

V: TRBV5-1
J: TRBJ2-1
CDR3: CASENEQFF

V: TRBV10-3
J: TRBJ1-2
CDR3: CAINREGYGYTF

V: TRBV19
J: TRBJ2-5
CDR3: CASSGGRAQTQYF

V: TRBV11-2
J: TRBJ2-3
CDR3: CASSLGLAASWLTQYF

V: TRBV5-1
J: TRBJ2-5
CDR3: CASSHSGETQYF

V: TRBV11-2
J: TRBJ2-7
CDR3: CASSGGPGQAYEQYF

V: TRBV5-4
J: TRBJ2-3
CDR3: CASSAGLAGADTQYF

V: TRBV6-5
J: TRBJ2-7
CDR3: CASSYSSGGNYEQYF

V: TRBV5-6
J: TRBJ1-4
CDR3: CASSLVHAGANEKLFF

V: TRBV15
J: TRBJ2-6
CDR3: CATSRRKTGSRSANVLTF

V: TRBV5-4
J: TRBJ2-3
CDR3: CASSPGLGGGADTQYF

V: TRBV12-5
J: TRBJ2-7
CDR3: CASALNYEQYF

V: TRBV6-6
J: TRBJ2-3
CDR3: CASSPQWPYSQYF

V: TRBV5-5
J: TRBJ1-6
CDR3: CASSFQGASSPLHF

V: TRBV6-1
J: TRBJ2-3
CDR3: CASERPGGDTQYF

V: TRBV7-9
J: TRBJ2-7
CDR3: CASSGPGARGDEQYF